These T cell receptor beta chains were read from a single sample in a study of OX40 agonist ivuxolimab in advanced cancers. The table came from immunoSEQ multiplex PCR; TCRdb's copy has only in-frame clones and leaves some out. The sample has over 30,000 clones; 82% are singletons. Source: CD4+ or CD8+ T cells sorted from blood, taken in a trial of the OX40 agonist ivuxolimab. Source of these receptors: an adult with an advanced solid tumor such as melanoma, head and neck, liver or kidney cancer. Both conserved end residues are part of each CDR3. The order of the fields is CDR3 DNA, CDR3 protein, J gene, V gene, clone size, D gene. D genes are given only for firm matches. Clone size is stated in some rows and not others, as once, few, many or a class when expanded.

CDR3nt: TGTGCCAGTAGTGCGGTTGACAGGGGGCCAGGTCGTGAGCAGTTCTTC
CDR3aa: CASSAVDRGPGREQFF
j_gene: TRBJ2-1
v_gene: TRBV19
abundance: -
d_gene: TRBD1

CDR3nt: TGTGCCAGCAGCGGGGGGGCCGACATTCAGTACTTC
CDR3aa: CASSGGADIQYF
j_gene: TRBJ2-4
v_gene: TRBV6-5
abundance: once
d_gene: TRBD2

CDR3nt: TGCAGCGTCAGGGGAGCGGGGGCCGCCTACGAGCAGTACTTC
CDR3aa: CSVRGAGAAYEQYF
j_gene: TRBJ2-7
v_gene: TRBV29-1
abundance: -
d_gene: TRBD2

CDR3nt: TGCAGCGTCGACAGCACTACAGGGTACTATGGCTACACCTTC
CDR3aa: CSVDSTTGYYGYTF
j_gene: TRBJ1-2
v_gene: TRBV29-1
abundance: -
d_gene: -

CDR3nt: TGCGCCAGCAGCGAAGGTGTAGGGGCAAACACTGAAGCTTTCTTT
CDR3aa: CASSEGVGANTEAFF
j_gene: TRBJ1-1
v_gene: TRBV5-1
abundance: -
d_gene: -

CDR3nt: TGTGCCACCAGGGGAACGGGATCGGGGAATGAGCAGTTCTTC
CDR3aa: CATRGTGSGNEQFF
j_gene: TRBJ2-1
v_gene: TRBV15
abundance: -
d_gene: -

CDR3nt: TGCGCCAGCAGAGGGGGTGCGGGGGAGACCCAGTACTTC
CDR3aa: CASRGGAGETQYF
j_gene: TRBJ2-5
v_gene: TRBV10-2
abundance: -
d_gene: -

CDR3nt: TGTGCCAGCAGTTTTGGGACTAGCGGGAGAGGACGAGAGCAGTTCTTC
CDR3aa: CASSFGTSGRGREQFF
j_gene: TRBJ2-1
v_gene: TRBV27
abundance: -
d_gene: TRBD2

CDR3nt: TGTGCCAGCCCCTTAATAGGGTGTGAGAACATTCAGTACTTC
CDR3aa: CASPLIGCENIQYF
j_gene: TRBJ2-4
v_gene: TRBV25-1
abundance: -
d_gene: -

CDR3nt: TGTGCCAGCAGTTTATGGGGCGGGGACTCGACTCATGAGCAGTTCTTC
CDR3aa: CASSLWGGDSTHEQFF
j_gene: TRBJ2-1
v_gene: TRBV28
abundance: -
d_gene: -

CDR3nt: TGTGCCAGCAGCCGTCCCTACGAGCAGTACTTC
CDR3aa: CASSRPYEQYF
j_gene: TRBJ2-7
v_gene: TRBV28
abundance: -
d_gene: -

CDR3nt: TGTGCCAGCAGCCTCGGAGGAGAAAGCTACAATCAGCCCCAGCATTTT
CDR3aa: CASSLGGESYNQPQHF
j_gene: TRBJ1-5
v_gene: TRBV28
abundance: -
d_gene: -

CDR3nt: TGTGCCAGCAGAGGACAGGCTCTTGGCGAGCAGTACTTC
CDR3aa: CASRGQALGEQYF
j_gene: TRBJ2-7
v_gene: TRBV6-6
abundance: -
d_gene: TRBD1

CDR3nt: TGTGCCAGCAGCTCGACAATAGCGGGAGTGGGCACAGATACGCAGTATTTT
CDR3aa: CASSSTIAGVGTDTQYF
j_gene: TRBJ2-3
v_gene: TRBV11-3
abundance: -
d_gene: TRBD2

CDR3nt: TGTGCCAGCAGCCAGTGGAAGGGGGCCTACGAGCAGTACTTC
CDR3aa: CASSQWKGAYEQYF
j_gene: TRBJ2-7
v_gene: TRBV7-6
abundance: -
d_gene: -

CDR3nt: TGTGCCAGCAGTTCCCCAGGGGCTCGGGGTGAAGCTTTCTTT
CDR3aa: CASSSPGARGEAFF
j_gene: TRBJ1-1
v_gene: TRBV27
abundance: -
d_gene: -

CDR3nt: TGTGCCAGCAAACGGCCAGTAAGTGAAAAACTGTTTTTT
CDR3aa: CASKRPVSEKLFF
j_gene: TRBJ1-4
v_gene: TRBV6-5
abundance: -
d_gene: -

CDR3nt: TGTGCCAGCAGCGTCATCGGGGGTTACTATGGCTACACCTTC
CDR3aa: CASSVIGGYYGYTF
j_gene: TRBJ1-2
v_gene: TRBV7-9
abundance: -
d_gene: -

CDR3nt: TGTGCCAGCAGCCGGACAGGGCCGGGTGAAAAACTGTTTTTT
CDR3aa: CASSRTGPGEKLFF
j_gene: TRBJ1-4
v_gene: TRBV7-9
abundance: -
d_gene: TRBD1

CDR3nt: TGTGCCAGCAGTGTTAACGGGGCCCAAGAGACCCAGTACTTC
CDR3aa: CASSVNGAQETQYF
j_gene: TRBJ2-5
v_gene: TRBV6-4
abundance: -
d_gene: -

CDR3nt: TGTGCCAGCACCACAGGGGGGACTGAGGGGGTCTACGAGCAGTACTTC
CDR3aa: CASTTGGTEGVYEQYF
j_gene: TRBJ2-7
v_gene: TRBV28
abundance: -
d_gene: TRBD1

CDR3nt: TGTGCCAGCAGTTACGCTGACTCCTACAATGAGCAGTTCTTC
CDR3aa: CASSYADSYNEQFF
j_gene: TRBJ2-1
v_gene: TRBV6-6
abundance: -
d_gene: -

CDR3nt: TGTGCCAGCAATGACCTCACGGGACAGGGAAATGTAGGCTATGGCTACACCTTC
CDR3aa: CASNDLTGQGNVGYGYTF
j_gene: TRBJ1-2
v_gene: TRBV28
abundance: medium-sized
d_gene: TRBD1

CDR3nt: TGTGCCAGCAGCTTAAGCGGGGGGGCCCACGAGCAGTACTTC
CDR3aa: CASSLSGGAHEQYF
j_gene: TRBJ2-7
v_gene: TRBV7-3
abundance: -
d_gene: TRBD2

CDR3nt: TGTGCCAGCAGCAGCCACAGGAATGAGCAGTTCTTC
CDR3aa: CASSSHRNEQFF
j_gene: TRBJ2-1
v_gene: TRBV11-3
abundance: -
d_gene: -

CDR3nt: TGCGCCAGCAGCTTTAGTGAGGACAGGGGGAATTGGAACACCGGGGAGCTGTTTTTT
CDR3aa: CASSFSEDRGNWNTGELFF
j_gene: TRBJ2-2
v_gene: TRBV5-1
abundance: -
d_gene: TRBD1

CDR3nt: TGTGCCAGCAGCTTAGTTGGGGGGGGCCTGAACACTGAAGCTTTCTTT
CDR3aa: CASSLVGGGLNTEAFF
j_gene: TRBJ1-1
v_gene: TRBV11-2
abundance: -
d_gene: -

CDR3nt: TGTGCCAGCAGCCGGAGGTGGGACACTGAAGCTTTCTTT
CDR3aa: CASSRRWDTEAFF
j_gene: TRBJ1-1
v_gene: TRBV27
abundance: -
d_gene: -

CDR3nt: TGTGCCAGCAGCTTAGCCAGCCTTTCCTACGAGCAGTACTTC
CDR3aa: CASSLASLSYEQYF
j_gene: TRBJ2-7
v_gene: TRBV13
abundance: -
d_gene: -

CDR3nt: TGTGCCAGCAGCGTAGGGGGGACCTCTGGAAACACCATATATTTT
CDR3aa: CASSVGGTSGNTIYF
j_gene: TRBJ1-3
v_gene: TRBV9
abundance: -
d_gene: -

CDR3nt: TGTGCCAGCTCACAAACGCTCGACAGGGGCTCCAATCAGCCCCAGCATTTT
CDR3aa: CASSQTLDRGSNQPQHF
j_gene: TRBJ1-5
v_gene: TRBV18
abundance: -
d_gene: TRBD1

CDR3nt: TGTGCCACCTGGGGGAGCAGGAAGGATGGGGATGGCTACACCTTC
CDR3aa: CATWGSRKDGDGYTF
j_gene: TRBJ1-2
v_gene: TRBV15
abundance: -
d_gene: -

CDR3nt: TGTGCCAGCAGCCAAGACGGGGCGGGAGGCCAAGAGACCCAGTACTTC
CDR3aa: CASSQDGAGGQETQYF
j_gene: TRBJ2-5
v_gene: TRBV4-2
abundance: -
d_gene: TRBD2

CDR3nt: TGTGCCAGCAGCGTAGCTTGGGCGGCCCAAGAGACCCAGTACTTC
CDR3aa: CASSVAWAAQETQYF
j_gene: TRBJ2-5
v_gene: TRBV9
abundance: -
d_gene: -

CDR3nt: TGTGCCAGCAGGCCAGGGGGCCGGGATGGCTACACCTTC
CDR3aa: CASRPGGRDGYTF
j_gene: TRBJ1-2
v_gene: TRBV6-5
abundance: -
d_gene: TRBD1

CDR3nt: TGTGCCACCAGCAGAGCGACGACAGGGGGCTATGGCTACACCTTC
CDR3aa: CATSRATTGGYGYTF
j_gene: TRBJ1-2
v_gene: TRBV15
abundance: -
d_gene: TRBD1

CDR3nt: TGTGCCAGCACCGGAAGACGGGGGTCCTCCTCCTACGAGCAGTACTTC
CDR3aa: CASTGRRGSSSYEQYF
j_gene: TRBJ2-7
v_gene: TRBV6-6
abundance: -
d_gene: -

CDR3nt: TGTGCCAGCAGCTTGAGGGGGACGAACACCGGGGAGCTGTTTTTT
CDR3aa: CASSLRGTNTGELFF
j_gene: TRBJ2-2
v_gene: TRBV5-4
abundance: -
d_gene: -

CDR3nt: TGTGCCAGTAGTATAGATCCTGCGCCCGATCAGCCCCAGCATTTT
CDR3aa: CASSIDPAPDQPQHF
j_gene: TRBJ1-5
v_gene: TRBV19
abundance: -
d_gene: -

CDR3nt: TGTGCCAGCAGTAAACGCAGGGGGATGAACACTGAAGCTTTCTTT
CDR3aa: CASSKRRGMNTEAFF
j_gene: TRBJ1-1
v_gene: TRBV14
abundance: -
d_gene: TRBD1

CDR3nt: TGTGCCAGCAGCTTACAGACAGGGGGCCTTGGGACCCAGTACTTC
CDR3aa: CASSLQTGGLGTQYF
j_gene: TRBJ2-5
v_gene: TRBV7-9
abundance: -
d_gene: TRBD1

CDR3nt: TGTGCCAGCAACAAAGCCGGGACAGAAGACACTGAAGCTTTCTTT
CDR3aa: CASNKAGTEDTEAFF
j_gene: TRBJ1-1
v_gene: TRBV11-2
abundance: -
d_gene: TRBD1

CDR3nt: TGTGCCAGCAGCCAAGCCAGGGGGAGGCACGAGCAGTACTTC
CDR3aa: CASSQARGRHEQYF
j_gene: TRBJ2-7
v_gene: TRBV14
abundance: -
d_gene: -

CDR3nt: TGTGCCAGCAGTCCTGGTCATTTCGGGCAGTACTTC
CDR3aa: CASSPGHFGQYF
j_gene: TRBJ2-7
v_gene: TRBV7-9
abundance: few
d_gene: -

CDR3nt: TGTGCCAGCTCACCGCAGACAGGGGCCCCTACCGAAGCTTTCTTT
CDR3aa: CASSPQTGAPTEAFF
j_gene: TRBJ1-1
v_gene: TRBV18
abundance: -
d_gene: TRBD1

CDR3nt: TGTGCCAGCCTTATTTCGGGCAGGGACGGCGAGCAGTACTTC
CDR3aa: CASLISGRDGEQYF
j_gene: TRBJ2-7
v_gene: TRBV7-8
abundance: -
d_gene: -

CDR3nt: TGTGCCAGCAGTTACCGGAGGGACTACGAGCAGTACTTC
CDR3aa: CASSYRRDYEQYF
j_gene: TRBJ2-7
v_gene: TRBV6-5
abundance: -
d_gene: -

CDR3nt: TGTGCCAGCTCACCGACCAATTCAGCAGTAAGTGGTCAGCCCCAGCATTTT
CDR3aa: CASSPTNSAVSGQPQHF
j_gene: TRBJ1-5
v_gene: TRBV18
abundance: -
d_gene: -

CDR3nt: TGTGCCAGCAGCGTAGGGTCCCGCCAGGGACAAGAGACCCAGTACTTC
CDR3aa: CASSVGSRQGQETQYF
j_gene: TRBJ2-5
v_gene: TRBV9
abundance: -
d_gene: -

CDR3nt: TGCGCCAGCAGCTTAATCGTGCAAGAGACCCAGTACTTC
CDR3aa: CASSLIVQETQYF
j_gene: TRBJ2-5
v_gene: TRBV5-1
abundance: -
d_gene: -

CDR3nt: TGTGCCAGCAGTTCCCTCACTGCCGGGGCACGGGAGACCCAGTACTTC
CDR3aa: CASSSLTAGARETQYF
j_gene: TRBJ2-5
v_gene: TRBV27
abundance: -
d_gene: -

CDR3nt: TGTGCCAGCAGCCAAGACTGGGGCAATGAAAAACTGTTTTTT
CDR3aa: CASSQDWGNEKLFF
j_gene: TRBJ1-4
v_gene: TRBV4-2
abundance: -
d_gene: -

CDR3nt: TGTGCCAGTAAGCCAGGGGACAGCACAGATACGCAGTATTTT
CDR3aa: CASKPGDSTDTQYF
j_gene: TRBJ2-3
v_gene: TRBV19
abundance: -
d_gene: -

CDR3nt: TGTGCCAGCAGTCAGACAAGGAAGACTTACGAGCAGTACTTC
CDR3aa: CASSQTRKTYEQYF
j_gene: TRBJ2-7
v_gene: TRBV6-5
abundance: -
d_gene: -

CDR3nt: TGTGCCAGCAGCCCCGGAGGTACACTTCGCTACGAGCAGTACTTC
CDR3aa: CASSPGGTLRYEQYF
j_gene: TRBJ2-7
v_gene: TRBV5-6
abundance: few
d_gene: -

CDR3nt: TGCGCCAGCAGAAGGCAGGGACGCGACTATGGCTACACCTTC
CDR3aa: CASRRQGRDYGYTF
j_gene: TRBJ1-2
v_gene: TRBV5-1
abundance: -
d_gene: -

CDR3nt: TGTGCCAGCAGTGGCCAACAGGGTCACACCGGGGAGCTGTTTTTT
CDR3aa: CASSGQQGHTGELFF
j_gene: TRBJ2-2
v_gene: TRBV28
abundance: -
d_gene: -

CDR3nt: TGTGCCAGCAGCTACGGACAGCTACTGTACCATAGCCCTACGCAGTATTTT
CDR3aa: CASSYGQLLYHSPTQYF
j_gene: TRBJ2-3
v_gene: TRBV7-9
abundance: -
d_gene: -

CDR3nt: TGTGCCATCAGATACCCAGGCACAGATACGCAGTATTTT
CDR3aa: CAIRYPGTDTQYF
j_gene: TRBJ2-3
v_gene: TRBV10-3
abundance: -
d_gene: -